This T cell receptor beta chain appears in the sequencing data of a study of CD39 and CD103 CD8 tumor-infiltrating T cells (dated by TCRdb to 2016 to 2018). As for the study more broadly: An HPV-positive HNSCC, an HPV-negative HNSCC, an ovarian cancer and a melanoma patient were represented in the repertoire comparisons shown. TCRbeta CDR3 deep sequencing compared repertoires of CD8 TIL subsets defined by CD103 and CD39 with peripheral memory CD8 T cells.

At the time of sample collection the patients were not on therapy, although prior treatments varied from chemotherapy, radiotherapy, surgery and immunotherapy to no treatment. After thawing, cells were enriched for T lymphocytes using a negative-selection kit, and EpCAM beads were added for tumor-infiltrating lymphocytes. CD8 TIL subsets were FACS-sorted as CD3+CD4-CD8+CD45RA- cells split by CD39 and CD103 expression into DN, SP and DP. After mincing, tumor specimens underwent a 1 h digestion with hyaluronidase, collagenase and DNase, and were then filtered, enriched by Ficoll and cryopreserved. On a FACSAria II, each population was sorted to 99% purity, and the resulting cell pellets were frozen for TCR sequencing with no culture step. From about 10,000 to 100,000 sorted cells per subset, genomic DNA was extracted using the DNeasy Blood and Tissue Kit. The immunoSEQ service sequenced and mapped the TCRbeta V-J or V-D-J regions, with coverage above 8x for each sample. As for the original processing: Analysis was limited to productive rearrangements exported from the immunoSEQ Analyzer platform, and clonality was evaluated on the 500 most abundant clones. Repertoire overlap between populations was quantified with the Morisita-Horn similarity index and the Jaccard index. In 5 to 7 cancer patients, Morisita-Horn similarity was measured between the TCR repertoires of CD8 T-cell subsets. TCRdb re-hosts the immuneACCESS table, in-frame sequences only. Its copies lack some clones; in the studies checked, an unresolved V gene accounts for under half of them, and the cause for the rest is not known. D and trimming were read from the DNA, whereas the V and J calls and clone size are those reported in that table. Across this sample there are over 800 clones, with around 34% seen only once. The ten largest clones represent roughly a sixth of the sample.

General conclusions and limits of the study: Clonotypes from DP TILs were seldom detected in blood or uninvolved lymph node, while clonotypes from DN TILs overlapped to a large extent with peripheral memory CD8 repertoires. Compared with DN and SP CD8 TILs and with blood memory CD8 T cells, DP CD8 TILs appeared more oligoclonal, with the top 30 clonotypes covering about 50-90%.

This clone is large (0.1 to 1%). The clone's antigen remains unknown. Nothing much larger sits one base from this clone, and base qualities are not available. The CDR3 spans 15 residues, from the cysteine through the phenylalanine. Only the CDR3 region is kept as DNA, spanning 45 bases read in frame from base 1. V loses 5 bases, J loses 0 bases, and the germline ends lie 12 bases apart. The germline V gene (reference sequence) provides CDR1 SGHKS and CDR2 YYEKEE. The origin of this receptor is a human donor with melanoma. The specimen was CD39- CD103- CD8+ T cells sorted from the tumor. The sample's cell subset or site, from its label and the paper: CD103-CD39- double-negative CD45RA- CD8 T cells. The receptor chain draws on TRBV5-5 and TRBJ2-1; a weak D assignment points to TRBD2 (5 bases agree). The DNA sequence follows: TGTGCCAGCAGGCCAGACTACCCCTCCTACAATGAGCAGTTCTTC. Translated, this is CASRPDYPSYNEQFF.